This T cell receptor beta chain was observed in a study of identical twins. Findings of the study overall: It was cross-sectional statistical analysis, not following the same donors, that the conclusions relied on.

With respect to this clonotype: No antigen is known for it.

The CDR3 loop spans 16 amino acids. Trimming took 6 bases from V and 4 from J; bases not matched to a gene: 13. From germline, CDR1 is KGHSH and CDR2 LQKENI. Healthy Caucasians alone served as donors. MiXCR was run by TCRdb on the 5' RACE reads, yielding one entry per CDR3 protein. The sample carries 500,000 or so distinct CDR3 sequences, 14% recorded once. The data also belong to a second study, concerning yellow fever vaccine responses in identical twins.

The material sequenced was CD4+ T cells sorted from blood. The chain joins TRBV18 to TRBJ2-3; 7 bases match TRBD1. The receptor was isolated from a woman aged 18-29 years in good health. The chain's CDR3 is CASSPVKQGPADTQYF. For the CDR3, the DNA is TGTGCCAGCTCTCCGGTGAAACAGGGGCCTGCAGATACGCAGTATTTT.